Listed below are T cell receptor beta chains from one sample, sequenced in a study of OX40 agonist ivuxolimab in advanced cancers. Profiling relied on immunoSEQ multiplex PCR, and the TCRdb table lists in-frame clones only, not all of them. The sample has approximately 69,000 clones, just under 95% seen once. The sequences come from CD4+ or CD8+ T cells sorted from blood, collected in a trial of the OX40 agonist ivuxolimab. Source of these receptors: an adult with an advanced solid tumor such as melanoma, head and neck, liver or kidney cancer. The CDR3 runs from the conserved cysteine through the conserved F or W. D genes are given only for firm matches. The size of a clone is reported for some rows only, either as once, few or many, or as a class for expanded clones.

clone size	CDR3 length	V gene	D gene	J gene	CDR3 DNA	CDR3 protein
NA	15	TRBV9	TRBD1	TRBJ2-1	TGTGCCAGCAGCGATCCCGGGACAGTCAACAATGAGCAGTTCTTC	CASSDPGTVNNEQFF
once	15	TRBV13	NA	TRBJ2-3	TGTGCCAGCAGCTCCCCCGGGACTCACACAGATACGCAGTATTTT	CASSSPGTHTDTQYF
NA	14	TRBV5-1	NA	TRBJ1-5	TGCGCCAGCAGCTTGGTCGGAGGGGATCAGCCCCAGCATTTT	CASSLVGGDQPQHF
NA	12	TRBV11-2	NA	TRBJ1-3	TGTGCCAGCAGCCACACCTTTGGCACCATATATTTT	CASSHTFGTIYF
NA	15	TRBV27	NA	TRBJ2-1	TGTGCCAGCAGCCGACTAGTGATCCCGGGCGATGAGCAGTTCTTC	CASSRLVIPGDEQFF
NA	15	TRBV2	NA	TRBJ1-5	TGTGCCAGCAGTCTTGGACAGTACGGCAATCAGCCCCAGCATTTT	CASSLGQYGNQPQHF
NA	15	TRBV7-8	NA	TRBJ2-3	NA	CASSFGVGDGALGYF
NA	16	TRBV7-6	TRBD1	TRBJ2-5	TGTGCCAGCAGCTTAATTGCCCGAGACAGGGGAGAGACCCAGTACTTC	CASSLIARDRGETQYF
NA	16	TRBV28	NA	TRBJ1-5	TGTGCCAGCAGTCCTCACCCCCCAGGGGCTAATCAGCCCCAGCATTTT	CASSPHPPGANQPQHF
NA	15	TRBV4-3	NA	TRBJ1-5	TGCGCCAGCAGCCCTGTCGCCTCTAGCAATCAGCCCCAGCATTTT	CASSPVASSNQPQHF
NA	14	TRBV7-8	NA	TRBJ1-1	TGTGCCAGCAGCTCTGCGGAGGATTACACTGAAGCTTTCTTT	CASSSAEDYTEAFF
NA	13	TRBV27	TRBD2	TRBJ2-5	TGTGCCAGCAGTCCGGGGACTAGGTGGACCCAGTACTTC	CASSPGTRWTQYF
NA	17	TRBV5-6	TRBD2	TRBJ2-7	TGTGCCAGCAGGACTAGCGCGGGGGAGGCCGTCTCCTACGAGCAGTACTTC	CASRTSAGEAVSYEQYF
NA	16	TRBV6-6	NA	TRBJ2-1	TGTGCCAGCAGTTATGTCCCTATGAGCTCCTACAATGAGCAGTTCTTC	CASSYVPMSSYNEQFF
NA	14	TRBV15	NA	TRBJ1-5	TGTGCCACCAGCAAGGGGGGAGGCAATCAGCCCCAGCATTTT	CATSKGGGNQPQHF
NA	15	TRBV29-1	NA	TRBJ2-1	TGCAGCGTTGAGTGGGCCGGGACCAGAAACAATGAGCAGTTCTTC	CSVEWAGTRNNEQFF
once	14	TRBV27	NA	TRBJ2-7	TGTGCCAGCAGTCGACAGGGACTTGACTACGAGCAGTACTTC	CASSRQGLDYEQYF
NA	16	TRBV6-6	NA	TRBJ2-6	TGTGCCAGCAGTTACGTCGACAGCTCTGGGGCCAACGTCCTGACTTTC	CASSYVDSSGANVLTF
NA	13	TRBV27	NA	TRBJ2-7	TGTGCCAGCAGTTTAGGAAAACCCTACGAGCAGTACTTC	CASSLGKPYEQYF
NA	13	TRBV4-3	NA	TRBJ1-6	TGCGCCAGCAGCCAGGGGGCGAATTCACCCCTCCACTTT	CASSQGANSPLHF
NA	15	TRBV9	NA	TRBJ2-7	TGTGCCAGCAGCGTAGGGGACGGGAGCTCCTACGAGCAGTACTTC	CASSVGDGSSYEQYF
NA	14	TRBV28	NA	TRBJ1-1	TGTGCCAGCAGCCGGACCGGCGGTGGGACTGAAGCTTTCTTT	CASSRTGGGTEAFF
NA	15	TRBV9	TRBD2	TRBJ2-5	TGTGCCAGCAGCGCGCCTAGCGGGGGGCAAGAGACCCAGTACTTC	CASSAPSGGQETQYF
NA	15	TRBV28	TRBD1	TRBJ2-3	TGTGCCAGCCGGACAGGAACCGTTTACACAGATACGCAGTATTTT	CASRTGTVYTDTQYF
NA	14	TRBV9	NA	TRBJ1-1	TGTGCCAGCAGCGTAGCCAGTGAGAACACTGAAGCTTTCTTT	CASSVASENTEAFF
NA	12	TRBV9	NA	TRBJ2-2	TGTGCCAGCAGCCCCGGTAGTGGGGAGCTGTTTTTT	CASSPGSGELFF
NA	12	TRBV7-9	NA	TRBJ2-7	TGTGCCACCGAACCTTTGGGATACGAGCAGTACTTC	CATEPLGYEQYF
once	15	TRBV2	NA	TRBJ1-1	TGTGCCAGCAGTGGTGTGGAGGGCGGGGGTGCTGAAGCTTTCTTT	CASSGVEGGGAEAFF
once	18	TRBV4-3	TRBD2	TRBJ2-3	TGCGCCAGCAGCCAAGACCTTTTAGCGGGAGGGGTGTCAGATACGCAGTATTTT	CASSQDLLAGGVSDTQYF
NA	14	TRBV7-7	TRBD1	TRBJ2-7	TGTGCCAGCAGCTCGGGGACAGGGAATCACGAGCAGTACTTC	CASSSGTGNHEQYF
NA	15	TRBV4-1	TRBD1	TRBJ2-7	TGCGCCAGCAGCCAAGGTCCGACAGGGGATAACGAGCAGTACTTC	CASSQGPTGDNEQYF
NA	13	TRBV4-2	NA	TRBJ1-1	TGTGCCAGCAGGCCCACAGGGAACACTGAAGCTTTCTTT	CASRPTGNTEAFF
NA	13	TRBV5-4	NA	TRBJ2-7	TGTGCCAGCAGGCAAGCAGGGTCCTACGAGCAGTACTTC	CASRQAGSYEQYF
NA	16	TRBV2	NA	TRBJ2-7	TGTGCCAGCAGCCTGGGTTCCGCCCGCGAGTTGGACGAGCAGTACTTC	CASSLGSARELDEQYF
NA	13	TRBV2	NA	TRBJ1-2	TGTGCCAGCAGTGCCAGAACTGGCTATGGCTACACCTTC	CASSARTGYGYTF
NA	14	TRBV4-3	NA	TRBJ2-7	TGCGCCAGCAGCCAAGAACAGGGTTCCTACGAGCAGTACTTC	CASSQEQGSYEQYF
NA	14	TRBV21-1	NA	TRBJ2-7	TGTGCCAGCAGTAGCGCGGTTAGCTCCTACGAGCAGTACTTC	CASSSAVSSYEQYF
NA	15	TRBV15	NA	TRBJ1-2	TGTGCCACCAGCAGAGATATGCAGGGGAACTATGGCTACACCTTC	CATSRDMQGNYGYTF
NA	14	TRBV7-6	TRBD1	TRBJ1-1	TGTGCCAGCAGCCCGGACAGGTTGAACACTGAAGCTTTCTTT	CASSPDRLNTEAFF
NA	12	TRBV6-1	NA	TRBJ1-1	TGTGCCAGCAATGTCAGGTTCACTGAAGCTTTCTTT	CASNVRFTEAFF
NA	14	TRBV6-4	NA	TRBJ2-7	TGTGCCAGCAGTGCTGACAGTTACTCCTACGAGCAGTACTTC	CASSADSYSYEQYF
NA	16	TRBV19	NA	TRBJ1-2	TGTGCCAGTAGTATGGACCGACGGGGGCTCATCTATGGCTACACCTTC	CASSMDRRGLIYGYTF
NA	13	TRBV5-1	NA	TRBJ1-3	TGCGCCAGCAGTAAAGCCCCCCTCGACACCATATATTTT	CASSKAPLDTIYF
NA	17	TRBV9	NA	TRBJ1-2	TGTGCCAGCAGCGTAAGACCGTGGATACTTACTAACTATGGCTACACCTTC	CASSVRPWILTNYGYTF
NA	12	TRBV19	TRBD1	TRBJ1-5	TGTGCCAGTGAACAGGGGAATCAGCCCCAGCATTTT	CASEQGNQPQHF
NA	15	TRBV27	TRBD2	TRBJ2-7	TGTGCCAGCAGCACGGGGAGCGGGAGGGCCGGTGAGCAGTACTTC	CASSTGSGRAGEQYF
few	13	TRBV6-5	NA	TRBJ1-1	TGTGCCAGCAGCATGACAGGTAACACTGAAGCTTTCTTT	CASSMTGNTEAFF
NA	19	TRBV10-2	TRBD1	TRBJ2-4	TGCGCCAGCAGTGATTTCCGTGACAGGGAAGGGTCGGCCAAAAACATTCAGTACTTC	CASSDFRDREGSAKNIQYF
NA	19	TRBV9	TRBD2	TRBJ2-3	TGTGCCAGCAGCGTGGAGGGGCTAGCGGGAGTAGTAAGCACAGATACGCAGTATTTT	CASSVEGLAGVVSTDTQYF
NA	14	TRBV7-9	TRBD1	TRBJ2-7	TGTGCCAGCAGCTACTATACAGGGGGTTACGAGCAGTACTTC	CASSYYTGGYEQYF
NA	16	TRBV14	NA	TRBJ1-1	TGTGCCAGCAGTTTTTACAGGGCCGGGGGGATAACTGAAGCTTTCTTT	CASSFYRAGGITEAFF
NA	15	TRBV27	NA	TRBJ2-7	TGTGCCAGCAGCCCTCTTGGGGGGAGCTCCTACGAGCAGTACTTC	CASSPLGGSSYEQYF
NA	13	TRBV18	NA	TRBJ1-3	TGTGCCAGCTCACCGGAGGGGAGAAACACCATATATTTT	CASSPEGRNTIYF
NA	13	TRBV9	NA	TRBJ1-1	TGTGCCAGCAGCACCGACGGGAACACTGAAGCTTTCTTT	CASSTDGNTEAFF
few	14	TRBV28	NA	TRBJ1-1	TGTGCCAGCAGTTCGCCGGACCGGAACACTGAAGCTTTCTTT	CASSSPDRNTEAFF
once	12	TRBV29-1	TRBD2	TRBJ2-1	TGCAGCGTTCGGGAGGGATACAATGAGCAGTTCTTC	CSVREGYNEQFF
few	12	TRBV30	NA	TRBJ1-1	TGTGCCTGGAGTGTAGCGGTTACTGAAGCTTTCTTT	CAWSVAVTEAFF
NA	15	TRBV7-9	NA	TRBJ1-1	TGTGCCAGCAGCTTAGTAGGAAAGGGGGGCACTGAAGCTTTCTTT	CASSLVGKGGTEAFF
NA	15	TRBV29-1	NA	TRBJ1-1	TGCAGCGTTGGGGCAGGGGTAGTCGGGAACACTGAAGCTTTCTTT	CSVGAGVVGNTEAFF